This T cell receptor beta chain was recorded in a study of blood T cells in healthy people across ages. The germline V gene encodes CDR1 SGHTA and CDR2 FQGTGA. The CDR3 is made up of 12 amino acids. For the second PCR, which ran for about 7 to 11 cycles, a sample-barcoded 5' primer and a J-beta primer mix were used. TCRdb ran MiXCR on the 5' RACE reads and lists one entry per CDR3 protein. The sample lists over 600,000 distinct CDR3 sequences, around a fifth occurring once. The sequenced sample was blood. The sequence came from a man aged 65 to 85 in good health. J is TRBJ2-5 and V is TRBV7-3, with a tentative D call TRBD2 (5 bases). The J call is doubtful: the DNA matches TRBJ2-1 better. This chain's CDR3 is CASSKLGREQFF. The CDR3 bases are TGTGCCAGCAGCAAACTAGGTCGGGAGCAGTTCTTC.